Each of the 10 T cell receptor beta chains below was sequenced from the same sample in a study of CD8+ T cells in alopecia areata. In each case, RNA was isolated and then reverse transcribed into cDNA as the sequencing template. Data came from immunoSEQ multiplex PCR; TCRdb stores just in-frame clones and leaves some out. The table has approximately 150,000 clones, 55% seen once. The sequenced material came from CD4+ T cells sorted from blood. These receptors all come from a human donor in good health.

The gene calls are TRBV5-5 and TRBJ2-3, with a possible D match to TRBD1 (6 bases). Germline CDR1 is SGHKS and CDR2 is YYEKEE (reference sequence). There are 14 residues in the CDR3. Trimming pared 5 bases from V and 2 bases from J, leaving 12 bases between. CDR3 region: CASRQGRLTDTQYF. The CDR3 DNA reads as TGTGCCAGCAGACAGGGACGCCTCACAGATACGCAGTATTTT.

This sequence joins TRBV29-1 and TRBJ2-1; D is unclear. The CDR3 sequence is 14 residues long. Germline values: CDR1 SQVTM, CDR2 ANQGSEA. V was trimmed by 6 bases and J by 0 bases, leaving 12 bases between them. The CDR3 DNA follows: TGCAGCGTGCAAGCCAGTATCTCCTACAATGAGCAGTTCTTC. Protein product: CSVQASISYNEQFF.

In this sample, this clone turned up a few times. The chain uses TRBV30 and TRBJ2-3; D perhaps matches TRBD1 (6 bases). The CDR3 is made up of 15 amino acids. Germline-derived CDR1 and CDR2 are GTSNPN and SVGIG (reference sequence). Trimming pared 0 bases from V and 2 bases from J, leaving 12 bases between. The CDR3 DNA reads TGTGCCTGGAGTGTAATGGGACACAACACAGATACGCAGTATTTT. As protein: CAWSVMGHNTDTQYF.

CDR3 sequence reads: CASSSLVRNTEAFF. CDR3 coding DNA: TGCGCCAGCAGCTCCCTAGTACGGAACACTGAAGCTTTCTTT. The V call is TRBV5-1, the J call TRBJ1-1, with D hard to call. The CDR3 has 14 amino acids. The germline V and J ends were trimmed by 3 bases and 1 base, with 10 bases remaining between them. CDR1 is SGHRS and CDR2 is YFSETQ in the germline V gene.

This clone was counted between two and nine times. The J gene is TRBJ2-7, the V gene TRBV7-6; TRBD1 aligns across 10 bases. The CDR3 extends over 15 amino acids. The V and J ends lost 4 bases and 5 bases, in that order; junction bases with no gene match: 8. CDR1 and CDR2 from the germline V gene are SGHVS and FNYEAQ. CDR3 sequence: CASSSPGTGVHEQYF. CDR3 in DNA: TGTGCCAGCAGCTCCCCGGGGACAGGGGTTCACGAGCAGTACTTC.

The V call is TRBV7-6, the J call TRBJ1-1; no reliable D call. CDR3 length equals 14 residues. Germline CDR1 reads SGHVS; CDR2 reads FNYEAQ. The germline V and J ends were trimmed by 1 base and 1 base, with 7 bases remaining between them. CDR3 bases: TGTGCCAGCAGCTTAGAAGGACGGAACACTGAAGCTTTCTTT. Translating it yields CASSLEGRNTEAFF.

V gene TRBV4-1 combines with J gene TRBJ2-5; D is undetermined. Trimming pared 6 bases from V and 5 bases from J, leaving 10 bases between. Germline values: CDR1 MGHRA, CDR2 YSYEKL. The CDR3 spans 12 residues. CDR3 in DNA: TGCGCCAGCAGTCACCTAGGGGAGACCCAGTACTTC. Amino acids: CASSHLGETQYF.

This clone was picked up a small number of times. In DNA, the CDR3 is TGCAGCGTGGACTCCCTCTATGGCTACACCTTC. Encoded protein: CSVDSLYGYTF. The V call is TRBV29-1, the J call TRBJ1-2; D remains ambiguous. V lost 6 bases to trimming and J lost 4 bases, with 9 bases between them. CDR1 is SQVTM, CDR2 ANQGSEA, per germline. There are 11 residues in the CDR3.

CDR3 in amino acids: CAISESVYEQYF. CDR3 DNA: TGTGCCATCAGTGAGTCTGTTTACGAGCAGTACTTC. The rearrangement links TRBV10-3 to TRBJ2-7; D remains unclear. V lost 0 bases, J lost 4 bases, and 4 bases lay in between. CDR1 and CDR2 from the germline V gene are ENHRY and SYGVKD. The CDR3 is 12 amino acids.

The CDR3 DNA reads as TGCGCCAGCAGCTTCACCGCGGGAGTACGAGAGACCCAGTACTTC. This encodes CASSFTAGVRETQYF. The chain recombines TRBV5-1 with TRBJ2-5; 7 bases agree with TRBD2. The V gene's germline CDR1 is SGHRS and CDR2 YFSETQ. J was trimmed by 4 bases and V by 2 bases; bases with no gene match: 8. CDR3 size: 15 residues.